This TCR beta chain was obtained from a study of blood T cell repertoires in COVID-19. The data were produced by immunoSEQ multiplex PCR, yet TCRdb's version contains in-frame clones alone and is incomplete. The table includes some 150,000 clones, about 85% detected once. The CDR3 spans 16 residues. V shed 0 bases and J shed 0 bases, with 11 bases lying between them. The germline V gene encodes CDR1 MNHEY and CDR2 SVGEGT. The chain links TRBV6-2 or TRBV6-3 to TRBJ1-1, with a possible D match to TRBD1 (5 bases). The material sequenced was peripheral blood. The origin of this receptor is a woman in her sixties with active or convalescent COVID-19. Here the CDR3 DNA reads TGTGCCAGCAGTTACTCGCGGGGGAAATTGAACACTGAAGCTTTCTTT. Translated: CASSYSRGKLNTEAFF.